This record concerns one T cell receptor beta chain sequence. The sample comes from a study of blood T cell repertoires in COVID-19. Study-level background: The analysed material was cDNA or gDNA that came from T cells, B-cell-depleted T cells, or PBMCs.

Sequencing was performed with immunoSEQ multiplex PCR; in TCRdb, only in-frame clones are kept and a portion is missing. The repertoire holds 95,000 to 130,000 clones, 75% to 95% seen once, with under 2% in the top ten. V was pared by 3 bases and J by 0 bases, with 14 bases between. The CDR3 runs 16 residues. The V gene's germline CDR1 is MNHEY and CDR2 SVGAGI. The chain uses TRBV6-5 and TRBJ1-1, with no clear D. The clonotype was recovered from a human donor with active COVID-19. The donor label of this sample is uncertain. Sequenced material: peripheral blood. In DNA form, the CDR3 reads TGTGCCAGCAGTTATCCCGGGGATGCAATGAACACTGAAGCTTTCTTT. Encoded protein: CASSYPGDAMNTEAFF.